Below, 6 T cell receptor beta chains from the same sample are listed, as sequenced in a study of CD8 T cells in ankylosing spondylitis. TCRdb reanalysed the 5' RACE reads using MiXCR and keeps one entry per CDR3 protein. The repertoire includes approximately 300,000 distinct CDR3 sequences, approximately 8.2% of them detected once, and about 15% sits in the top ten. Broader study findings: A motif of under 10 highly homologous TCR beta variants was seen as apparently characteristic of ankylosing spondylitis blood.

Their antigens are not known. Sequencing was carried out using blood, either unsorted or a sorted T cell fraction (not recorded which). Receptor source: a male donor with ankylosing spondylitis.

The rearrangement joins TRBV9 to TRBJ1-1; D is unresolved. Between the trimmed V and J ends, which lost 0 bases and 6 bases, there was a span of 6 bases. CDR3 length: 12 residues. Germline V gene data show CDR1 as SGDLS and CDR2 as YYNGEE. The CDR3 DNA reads TGTGCCAGCAGCGTAGGCTCTTCTGAAGCTTTCTTT. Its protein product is CASSVGSSEAFF.

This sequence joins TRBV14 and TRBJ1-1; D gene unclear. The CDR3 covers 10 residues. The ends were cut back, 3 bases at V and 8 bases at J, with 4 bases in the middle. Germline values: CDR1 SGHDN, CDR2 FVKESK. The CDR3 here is CASSHWEAFF. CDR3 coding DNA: TGTGCCAGCAGCCACTGGGAAGCTTTCTTT.

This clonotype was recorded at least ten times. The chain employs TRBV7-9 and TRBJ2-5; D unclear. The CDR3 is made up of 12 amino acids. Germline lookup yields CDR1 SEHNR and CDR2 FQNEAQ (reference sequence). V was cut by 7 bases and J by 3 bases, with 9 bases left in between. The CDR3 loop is CASTPAKETQYF. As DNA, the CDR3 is TGTGCCAGCACCCCAGCAAAAGAGACCCAGTACTTC.

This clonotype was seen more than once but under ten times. CDR3 DNA: TGCGCCACTTCGGCGCGGGAGTTCCGCACAGATACGCAGTATTTT. It yields the protein CATSAREFRTDTQYF. The chain couples TRBV5-1 to TRBJ2-3; 7 bases align to TRBD2. The CDR3 contains 15 residues. Per the germline V gene, CDR1 is SGHRS and CDR2 is YFSETQ. The junction had 11 bases not matched to a gene; V was cut back by 9 bases and J by 1 base.

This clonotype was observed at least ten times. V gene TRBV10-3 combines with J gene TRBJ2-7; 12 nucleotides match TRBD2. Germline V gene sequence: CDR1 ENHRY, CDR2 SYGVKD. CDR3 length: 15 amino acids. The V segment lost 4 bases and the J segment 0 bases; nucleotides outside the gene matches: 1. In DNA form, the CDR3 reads TGTGCCATCAGTGGGACTAGCGGGACCTCCTACGAGCAGTACTTC. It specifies CAISGTSGTSYEQYF.

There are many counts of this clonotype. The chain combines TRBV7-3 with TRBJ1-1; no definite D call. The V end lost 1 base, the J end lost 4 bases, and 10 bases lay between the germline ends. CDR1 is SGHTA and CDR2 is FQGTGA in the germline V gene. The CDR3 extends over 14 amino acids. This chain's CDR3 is CASSLMGPGTEAFF. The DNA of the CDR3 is TGTGCCAGCAGCTTAATGGGTCCGGGCACTGAAGCTTTCTTT.